The 29 T cell receptor beta chains given below trace back to one sample, sequenced in a study of Graves' ophthalmopathy and Graves' hyperthyroidism. Researchers took RNA transcripts and amplified TCR beta CDR3 regions from them. HTBI primers were used in a first-round RT-PCR, which preceded a second-round multiplex PCR. TCRdb recomputed calls from the multiplex PCR reads with MiXCR, one row per CDR3 protein. The data hold some 750,000 distinct CDR3 sequences, with about 44% observed a single time. Material for sequencing was peripheral blood. Source of these receptors: an adult man with Graves' ophthalmopathy.

The chain has TRBV11-2 and TRBJ2-7; unclear D gene. Between the trimmed V and J ends, which lost 0 bases and 2 bases, there was a span of 11 bases. Germline V lookup: CDR1 SGHAT, CDR2 FQNNGV. This CDR3 comprises 15 residues. CDR3 bases: TGTGCCAGCAGCTTAGATAGGATCTTCGCCTACGAGCAGTACTTC. Translation gives CASSLDRIFAYEQYF. Full variable domain (remainder filled in from reference TRBV11-2 and TRBJ2-7): EAGVAQSPRYKIIEKRQSVAFWCNPISGHATLYWYQQILGQGPKLLIQFQNNGVVDDSQLPKDRFSAERLKGVDSTLKIQPAKLEDSAVYLCASSLDRIFAYEQYFGPGTRLTVT.

The rearrangement joins TRBV7-6 to TRBJ2-7; D assignment may be TRBD1 or TRBD2 (5 bases each). The CDR3 extends over 15 amino acids. Germline assignment: CDR1 SGHVS and CDR2 FNYEAQ. V lost 3 bases, J lost 3 bases, and 15 bases lay in between. The CDR3 coding sequence is TGTGCCAGCAGCTTCCGAGGGACCAGTGGCTACGAGCAGTACTTC. Its protein product is CASSFRGTSGYEQYF.

This clonotype was observed many times. This chain joins TRBV19 and TRBJ1-1; no clear D gene. The CDR3 covers 13 residues. Deletions cut 3 bases from V and 1 base from J, with 6 bases between. Germline values: CDR1 LNHDA, CDR2 SQIVND (reference sequence). The CDR3 coding sequence is TGTGCCAGTAGTATGGTTTCGAACACTGAAGCTTTCTTT. Translated, it gives CASSMVSNTEAFF.

About this clonotype itself: An end of the junction does not agree with germline; a read error may underlie this. The V gene is TRBV7-9, the J gene TRBJ1-3; D is undetermined. Germline loops: CDR1 SEHNR, CDR2 FQNEAQ (reference sequence). CDR3 length: 12 amino acids. Here the CDR3 reads CASSLGGNTVYF. CDR3 sequence (DNA): TGTGCCAGCAGCCTAGGAGGGAACACCGTATATTTT.

The rearrangement joins TRBV2 to TRBJ1-4, with D unresolved. The ends were cut back, 6 bases at V and 4 bases at J, with 9 bases in the middle. The CDR3 runs 13 residues. Germline values: CDR1 SNHLY, CDR2 FYNNEI. The CDR3 coding sequence is TGTGCCAGCAGGCGGGCTTATAATGAAAAACTGTTTTTT. Translation: CASRRAYNEKLFF.

This clonotype was recorded many times. This sequence joins TRBV10-2 and TRBJ2-7, with D unclear. The ends were cut back, 4 bases at V and 4 bases at J, with 11 bases in the middle. The CDR3 length is 13 residues. Per germline, CDR1 WSHSY and CDR2 SAAADI. The CDR3 sequence: CASSATIGYEQYF. The CDR3 coding sequence is TGCGCCAGCAGTGCGACCATTGGATACGAGCAGTACTTC.

The CDR3 DNA reads TGTGCCAGCAGGCGTGGGACAGGGACTAACTATGGCTACACCTTC. Protein sequence: CASRRGTGTNYGYTF. V is TRBV11-2 and J is TRBJ1-2; 9 bases fit TRBD1. Germline lookup yields CDR1 SGHAT and CDR2 FQNNGV. After removal of 6 bases from V and 0 bases from J, the junction contained 5 bases not matched to a gene. This CDR3 contains 15 residues.

The chain employs TRBV25-1 and TRBJ2-2; 8 positions match TRBD1. Trimming took 6 bases from V and 2 from J; bases not matched to a gene: 8. This CDR3 contains 16 residues. The germline V gene encodes CDR1 MGHDK and CDR2 SYGVNS. The CDR3 here is CASSLSGQGNTGELFF. The CDR3 DNA reads as TGTGCCAGCAGCTTGTCTGGACAGGGCAACACCGGGGAGCTGTTTTTT.

There are many counts of this clonotype. V usage is TRBV29-1 and J usage is TRBJ1-2; TRBD1 matches 8 bases. From germline, CDR1 is SQVTM and CDR2 ANQGSEA. The CDR3 runs 13 residues. V was clipped by 7 bases and J by 0 bases; unmatched bases: 4. The CDR3 region is CSGGQGPNYGYTF. The CDR3 region has the DNA TGCAGCGGTGGACAGGGACCTAACTATGGCTACACCTTC.

This chain's CDR3 is CASKPDGYNSPLHF. The CDR3 DNA sequence: TGTGCCAGTAAACCGGACGGCTATAATTCACCCCTCCACTTT. The chain employs TRBV19 and TRBJ1-6; D is unclear. This CDR3 comprises 14 residues. V lost 7 bases and J lost 3, with 10 bases in between. Germline lookup yields CDR1 LNHDA and CDR2 SQIVND (reference sequence).

Concerning this clonotype: This CDR3 fails to terminate in the conserved phenylalanine or tryptophan, so it likely reflects a read error. V usage is TRBV20-1 and J usage is TRBJ1-2; unclear D gene. V dropped 6 bases and J dropped 6 bases, with 17 bases sitting between them. Germline lookup yields CDR1 DFQATT and CDR2 SNEGSKA (reference sequence). This CDR3 contains 13 residues. CDR3 protein: CSAIESTADGYTL. As DNA, the CDR3 is TGCAGTGCCATAGAGTCAACAGCCGATGGCTACACCCTC.

This clonotype appeared a few times. The chain employs TRBV20-1 and TRBJ2-5; D gene unclear. Germline loops: CDR1 DFQATT, CDR2 SNEGSKA (reference sequence). V was pared by 0 bases and J by 0 bases, with 8 bases between. This CDR3 spans 14 amino acids. The CDR3 DNA sequence: TGCAGTGCTAGAGATCAAGAATACCAAGAGACCCAGTACTTC. Translating gives CSARDQEYQETQYF.

By sample fraction, this clonotype is medium-sized. V usage is TRBV2 and J usage is TRBJ2-3; no reliable D call. Trimming cost V 2 bases and J 4 bases, with 13 bases left between them. The length of the CDR3 is 15 residues. The V gene's germline CDR1 is SNHLY and CDR2 FYNNEI. The CDR3 DNA is TGTGCCAGCAGTGAAACGGGCAGTTCAGCAGATACGCAGTATTTT. Translated, it gives CASSETGSSADTQYF.

V and J are TRBV5-5 and TRBJ1-4; perhaps TRBD1 as D (5 bases). Germline V gene lookup returns CDR1 SGHKS and CDR2 YYEKEE (reference sequence). V shed 2 bases and J shed 4 bases, with 9 bases lying between them. The CDR3 covers 14 residues. This chain's CDR3 is CASSFRQNNEKLFF. In nucleotides, the CDR3 is TGTGCCAGCAGCTTCCGACAGAATAATGAAAAACTGTTTTTT.

This clonotype has more than one count but fewer than ten. A read error may account for a junction end that differs from germline. The chain is built from TRBV4-1 and TRBJ1-1; the match to TRBD1 covers 10 bases. The CDR3 is 14 residues long. Germline CDR1 and CDR2: MGHRA and YSYEKL. CDR3 amino acids: CASSQDRGPLEAFF. Here the CDR3 DNA reads TGTGCCAGCAGCCAAGACAGGGGGCCCCTTGAAGCTTTCTTT.

This clonotype was recorded a few times. The rearrangement joins TRBV6-5 to TRBJ1-1; unclear D gene. This CDR3 contains 14 residues. With 0 bases removed from V and 4 bases from J, the gap between germline ends came to 9 bases. Germline assignment: CDR1 MNHEY and CDR2 SVGAGI. In DNA, the CDR3 is TGTGCCAGCAGTTACTCGCGGAGGAGCACTGAAGCTTTCTTT. Its protein is CASSYSRRSTEAFF.

V usage is TRBV7-9 and J usage is TRBJ1-6, with a weak D call TRBD1 (5 bases). The CDR3 loop spans 16 amino acids. V dropped 5 bases and J dropped 8 bases, with 19 bases sitting between them. Germline V gene sequence: CDR1 SEHNR, CDR2 FQNEAQ (reference sequence). Here the CDR3 DNA reads TGTGCCAGCAGCGTAGGGTACGGGGCGCTGGATTCACCCCTCCACTTT. Protein product: CASSVGYGALDSPLHF.

About this clonotype: Sequence at one end of the junction differs from germline and may be a read error. The J gene is TRBJ1-1, the V gene TRBV7-9, with 7 bases that match TRBD1. The length of the CDR3 is 16 residues. In germline, CDR1 is SEHNR, CDR2 FQNEAQ (reference sequence). The CDR3 loop reads CVSSLLWPTGAAEAFF. In DNA form, the CDR3 reads TGTGTCAGCAGCTTATTGTGGCCCACAGGGGCGGCTGAAGCTTTCTTT.

The J gene is TRBJ1-2, the V gene TRBV10-3, with 11 positions matching TRBD1. The V gene's germline CDR1 is ENHRY and CDR2 SYGVKD. V trimming: 10 bases; J trimming: 4 bases; junction bases outside the gene matches: 11. The CDR3 loop spans 15 amino acids. The DNA for the CDR3 is TGTGCCAGCAGACCAGGGACAGGGGGTGTCTATGGCTACACCTTC. This translates into CASRPGTGGVYGYTF.

This clonotype has ten or more counts. This chain uses TRBV5-5 with TRBJ1-1, with D unclear. V was trimmed by 3 bases and J by 3 bases, leaving 3 bases between them. CDR1 and CDR2 from the germline V gene are SGHKS and YYEKEE (reference sequence). The CDR3 runs 11 residues. The CDR3 protein is CASSSHTEAFF. The CDR3 DNA follows: TGTGCCAGCAGCTCTCACACTGAAGCTTTCTTT.

As regards this clonotype: A much larger clone lies one base from this, so it may be a read error. This sequence joins TRBV7-9 and TRBJ1-1; the match to TRBD1 covers 8 bases. This CDR3 contains 14 residues. Trimming at V came to 5 bases and at J to 5 bases, leaving 7 bases not matched to a gene. Per germline, CDR1 SEHNR and CDR2 FQNEAQ (reference sequence). The CDR3 sequence: CASSLTGESTEAFF. CDR3 nucleotides: TGTGCCAGCAGCCTGACAGGGGAGAGTACTGAAGCTTTCTTT.

On this clonotype itself: The junction differs from germline at one of its ends, possibly a read error. The J gene is TRBJ1-4, the V gene TRBV9, with D tentatively TRBD1 (5 bases). CDR3 size: 14 residues. The germline V gene has CDR1 SGDLS and CDR2 YYNGEE. DNA of the CDR3: TGTGCCAGCAGCCCCGCAAGGGGTAATGAGAAACTGTTTTTT. Amino acid sequence: CASSPARGNEKLFF.

The V gene is TRBV5-8, the J gene TRBJ1-3; D is possibly TRBD1 (5 bases). CDR1 is SGHTS and CDR2 is YDEGEE in the germline V gene. The germline V and J ends were trimmed by 1 base and 3 bases, with 11 bases remaining between them. The CDR3 spans 15 residues. CDR3 amino acids: CASSLSTDNGNTIYF. CDR3 DNA: TGTGCCAGCAGCTTGAGTACGGACAATGGAAACACCATATATTTT.

The J gene is TRBJ1-5, the V gene TRBV19; D gene ambiguous. The CDR3 runs 15 residues. Germline loops: CDR1 LNHDA, CDR2 SQIVND (reference sequence). V was cut by 3 bases and J by 2 bases, with 11 bases left in between. CDR3: CASSILTRGNQPQHF. In nucleotides, the CDR3 is TGTGCCAGTAGTATTCTGACTAGGGGCAATCAGCCCCAGCATTTT.

This chain connects TRBV20-1 to TRBJ1-5; D unclear. Per the germline V gene, CDR1 is DFQATT and CDR2 is SNEGSKA (reference sequence). This CDR3 is built from 14 residues. V lost 3 bases and J 2 bases, leaving 11 bases between the germline ends. CDR3 in amino acids: CSASRGLGNQPQHF. CDR3 in DNA: TGCAGTGCTAGTAGAGGGTTAGGCAATCAGCCCCAGCATTTT.

The chain couples TRBV7-2 to TRBJ2-2; no clear D gene. CDR3 length: 14 amino acids. Trimming removed 5 bases from V and 4 bases from J, with 11 bases in between. Germline V gene data show CDR1 as SGHTA and CDR2 as FQGNSA. The CDR3 nucleotides read TGTGCCAGCAGCCCCGACTTTATCACCGGGGAGCTGTTTTTT. It yields the protein CASSPDFITGELFF.

In regard to this clonotype: A junction end diverges from the germline sequence, so it may reflect a read error. The chain uses TRBV7-8 and TRBJ1-4; 10 bases map to TRBD1. The CDR3 runs to 16 residues. Germline V lookup: CDR1 SGHVS, CDR2 FQNEAQ. This chain's CDR3 is CASSRLLTGGGEKLFF. CDR3 DNA: TGCGCCAGCAGCCGCCTACTGACAGGGGGCGGTGAAAAACTGTTTTTT.

As regards this clonotype: A single base separates this from a much larger clone, so it may be a read error. The V and J genes are TRBV24-1 and TRBJ1-3; D is ambiguous. In germline, CDR1 is KGHDR, CDR2 SFDVKD. The CDR3 loop spans 15 amino acids. The CDR3 spells CAISDGSRSGNTIYF. Written as DNA, the CDR3 is TGTGCCATCAGTGATGGCAGTCGCTCTGGAAACACCATATATTTT.

The chain couples TRBV5-4 to TRBJ1-6, with 8 bases that match TRBD1. The CDR3 runs 15 residues. The V segment lost 1 base and the J segment 6 bases; nucleotides outside the gene matches: 3. Germline V gene lookup returns CDR1 SGHNT and CDR2 YYREEE (reference sequence). The CDR3 spells CASSLQGAGNSPLHF. In DNA, the CDR3 is TGTGCCAGCAGCTTGCAGGGGGCCGGTAATTCACCCCTCCACTTT. Looking up the rest from reference TRBV5-4 and TRBJ1-6 gives the full variable domain: ETGVTQSPTHLIKTRGQQVTLRCSSQSGHNTVSWYQQALGQGPQFIFQYYREEENGRGNFPPRFSGLQFPNYSSELNVNALELDDSALYLCASSLQGAGNSPLHFGNGTRLTVT.